A selection of T cell receptor beta chains follows, all from one sample in a study of blood T cell repertoires in COVID-19. Assay: immunoSEQ multiplex PCR; the TCRdb copy retains only in-frame clones and omits some. The sample yields about 25,000 clones, roughly 80% seen once. The material sequenced was peripheral blood. The receptors stem from an older man with active or convalescent COVID-19. Both conserved end residues are part of each CDR3. D genes are given only for firm matches. Where a row states a size, it is once, few, many or the class of an expanded clone; other rows omit it.

j_gene,d_gene,abundance,v_gene,CDR3nt,CDR3aa
TRBJ1-6,NA,few,TRBV28,TGTGCCAGCAGTTTAGTCCACGGTACCTATAATTCACCCCTCCACTTT,CASSLVHGTYNSPLHF
TRBJ2-5,TRBD2,NA,TRBV5-4,TGTGCCAGCAGCTTGAACATAGCGGGAGGCCAAGAGACCCAGTACTTC,CASSLNIAGGQETQYF
TRBJ2-3,TRBD2,once,TRBV9,TGTGCCAGCAGCGTTGGTAGCGGGGGACCTAGCACAGATACGCAGTATTTT,CASSVGSGGPSTDTQYF
TRBJ1-6,NA,NA,TRBV6-2/TRBV6-3,TGTGCCAGCAGTTACTCGAGGCGGCTTTCACCCCTCCACTTT,CASSYSRRLSPLHF
TRBJ1-6,NA,few,TRBV7-9,TGTGCCAGCAGCTCGGGGGTCTCCTATAATTCACCCCTCCACTTT,CASSSGVSYNSPLHF
TRBJ1-2,TRBD1,NA,TRBV5-5,TGTGCCAGCAGCCTAGGGACAGGCCTTGGGTCTGGCTACACCTTC,CASSLGTGLGSGYTF
TRBJ2-1,TRBD2,NA,TRBV12-5,TGTGCTAGTGGTTTGCCACTAGCGGGGCACAATGAGCAGTTCTTC,CASGLPLAGHNEQFF
TRBJ1-5,NA,NA,TRBV2,TGTGCCAGCAGGGTAGGGCCCCTACAAGGGGGTCAGCCCCAGCATTTT,CASRVGPLQGGQPQHF
TRBJ1-6,NA,few,TRBV9,TGTGCCAGCAGCGTCGGGGGGTTGAATTCACCCCTCCACTTT,CASSVGGLNSPLHF
TRBJ2-2,TRBD1,NA,TRBV7-9,TGTGCCAGCGGGCAATCGGACAGGGCGGACACCGGGGAGCTGTTTTTT,CASGQSDRADTGELFF
TRBJ1-1,TRBD1,NA,TRBV5-8,TGTGCCAGCAGCTTAAGACAGGGCCGGGGGGGCACTGAAGCTTTCTTT,CASSLRQGRGGTEAFF
TRBJ2-1,TRBD2,NA,TRBV28,TGTGCCAGCAGTGCGTTAGGACTAGTCGATGAGCAGTTCTTC,CASSALGLVDEQFF
TRBJ2-3,NA,NA,TRBV2,TGTGCCAGCAATCGACAGAGGACAGATACGCAGTATTTT,CASNRQRTDTQYF
TRBJ2-1,NA,NA,TRBV5-6,TGTGCCAGCAGCTTGGGTCACGCCAGTGAGCAGTTCTTC,CASSLGHASEQFF
TRBJ2-7,NA,NA,TRBV29-1,TGCAGCGTTGTTTGGGCAGGGTACTACGAGCAGTACTTC,CSVVWAGYYEQYF
TRBJ2-7,NA,NA,TRBV20-1,TGCAGTGCTACTAGCTACGAGCAGTACTTC,CSATSYEQYF
TRBJ2-2,TRBD1,NA,TRBV4-1,TGCGCCAGCAGCCAAGATAGGGGGCCGGCCGGGGAGCTGTTTTTT,CASSQDRGPAGELFF
TRBJ2-3,TRBD1,NA,TRBV5-1,TGCGCCAGCAGCCTAGGACAGGGGGCAAGCACAGATACGCAGTATTTT,CASSLGQGASTDTQYF
TRBJ2-1,TRBD1,NA,TRBV6-5,TGTGCCAGCAGTCTACAGGGGTACGGTGAGCAGTTCTTC,CASSLQGYGEQFF
TRBJ2-3,NA,NA,TRBV6-5,TGTGCCAGCAGTTACCGGAACAGGGCCACAGATACGCAGTATTTT,CASSYRNRATDTQYF
TRBJ2-2,NA,NA,TRBV4-2,TGTGCCAGCAGCCGAGACCTAAGAGGCACCGGGGAGCTGTTTTTT,CASSRDLRGTGELFF
TRBJ1-2,NA,NA,TRBV5-1,TGCGCCAGCAGCTCCGGGTCAGCAAGGGGGGGCTACACCTTC,CASSSGSARGGYTF
TRBJ1-5,NA,NA,TRBV2,TGTGCCAGCCGTGGAAGCGGTTCCAATCAGCCCCAGCATTTT,CASRGSGSNQPQHF